The clone carrying this T cell receptor beta chain has just a few counts. The target antigen is unknown. Aged 18 to 65, the patients with hyperthyroidism had under 2 months' duration and were newly diagnosed. A diagnosis was made from clinical symptoms together with serum thyroxine, TRAb, thyroid ultrasound and orbital computed tomography. The CDR3 loop spans 15 amino acids. V lost 0 bases and J lost 2, with 10 bases in between. Looked up from germline, CDR1 is SEHNR and CDR2 is FQNEAQ (reference sequence). This specimen comes from a study of Graves' ophthalmopathy and Graves' hyperthyroidism. Regarding the study as a whole: The blood repertoire also included most expanded thyroid clonotypes above 0.001 frequency.

As the template, RNA transcripts were used to amplify TCR beta CDR3 regions. In the first round, RT-PCR was carried out with HTBI primers, and a multiplex PCR formed the second round. TCRdb re-called the multiplex PCR reads through MiXCR, storing one row per CDR3 protein. The sample consists of 1 million to 1.3 million distinct CDR3 sequences, about 40% of them appearing once. The sample comprised peripheral blood or thyroid tissue (not recorded which). The chain links TRBV7-9 to TRBJ2-5; no definite D call. The TCR originated in an adult man with Graves' hyperthyroidism. For the CDR3, the DNA is TGTGCCAGCAGCTTAGCCGAGACCTATCAAGAGACCCAGTACTTC. Protein: CASSLAETYQETQYF.